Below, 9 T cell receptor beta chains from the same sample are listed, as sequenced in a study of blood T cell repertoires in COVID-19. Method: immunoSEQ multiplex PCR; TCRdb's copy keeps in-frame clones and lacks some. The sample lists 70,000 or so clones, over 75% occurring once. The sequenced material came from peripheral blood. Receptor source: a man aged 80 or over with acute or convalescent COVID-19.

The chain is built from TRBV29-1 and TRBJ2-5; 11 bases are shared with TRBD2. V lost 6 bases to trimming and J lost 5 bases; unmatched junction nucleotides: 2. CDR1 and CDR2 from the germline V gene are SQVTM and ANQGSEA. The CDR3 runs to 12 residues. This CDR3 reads CSVTSGSETQYF. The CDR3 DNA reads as TGCAGCGTCACTAGCGGGAGTGAGACCCAGTACTTC.

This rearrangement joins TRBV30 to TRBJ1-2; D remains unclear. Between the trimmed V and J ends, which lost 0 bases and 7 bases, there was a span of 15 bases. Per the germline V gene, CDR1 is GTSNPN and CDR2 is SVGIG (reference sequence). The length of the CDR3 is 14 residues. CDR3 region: CAWSVSRLAGGYTF. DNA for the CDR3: TGTGCCTGGAGTGTTTCGCGCTTGGCGGGTGGCTACACCTTC.

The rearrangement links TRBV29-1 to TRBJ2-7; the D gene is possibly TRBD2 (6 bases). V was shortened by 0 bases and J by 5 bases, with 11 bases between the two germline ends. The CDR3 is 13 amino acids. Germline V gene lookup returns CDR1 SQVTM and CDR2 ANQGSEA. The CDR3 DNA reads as TGCAGCGTTGAAGATGGGAGGAGCAACGAGCAGTACTTC. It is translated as CSVEDGRSNEQYF.

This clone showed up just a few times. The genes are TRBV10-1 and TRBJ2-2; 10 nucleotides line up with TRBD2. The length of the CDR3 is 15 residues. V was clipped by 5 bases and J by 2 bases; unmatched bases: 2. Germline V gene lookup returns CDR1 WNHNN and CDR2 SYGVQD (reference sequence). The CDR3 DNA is TGCGCCAGCAGTTCTAGCGGGAGAAACACCGGGGAGCTGTTTTTT. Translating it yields CASSSSGRNTGELFF.

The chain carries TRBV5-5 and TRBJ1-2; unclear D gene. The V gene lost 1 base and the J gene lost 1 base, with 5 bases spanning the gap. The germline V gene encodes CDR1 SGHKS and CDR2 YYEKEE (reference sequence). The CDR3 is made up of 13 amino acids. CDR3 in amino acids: CASSLPGNYGYTF. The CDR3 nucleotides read TGTGCCAGCAGCTTGCCCGGTAACTATGGCTACACCTTC.

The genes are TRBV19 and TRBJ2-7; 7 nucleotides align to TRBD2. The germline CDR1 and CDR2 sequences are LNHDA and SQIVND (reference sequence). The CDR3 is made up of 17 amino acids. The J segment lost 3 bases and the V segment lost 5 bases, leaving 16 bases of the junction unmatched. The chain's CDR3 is CASSPRRSGGSFYEQYF. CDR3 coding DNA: TGTGCCAGTAGTCCCCGCCGGTCGGGCGGGAGTTTCTACGAGCAGTACTTC.

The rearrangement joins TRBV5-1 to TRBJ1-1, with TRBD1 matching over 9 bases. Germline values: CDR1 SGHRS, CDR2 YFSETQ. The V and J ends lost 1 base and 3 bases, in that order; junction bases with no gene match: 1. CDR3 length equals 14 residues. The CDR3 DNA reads TGCGCCAGCAGCTTGACAGGGGGCGACACTGAAGCTTTCTTT. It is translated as CASSLTGGDTEAFF.

CDR3 sequence: CASSEGEGGRTEAFF. The CDR3 DNA reads TGTGCCAGCAGTGAAGGGGAGGGGGGGAGGACTGAAGCTTTCTTT. This chain links TRBV6-1 with TRBJ1-1; a weak D match, TRBD1 (6 bases). The germline CDR1 and CDR2 sequences are MNHNS and SASEGT. The V gene lost 1 base and the J gene lost 5 bases, with 14 bases spanning the gap. The CDR3 length is 15 residues.

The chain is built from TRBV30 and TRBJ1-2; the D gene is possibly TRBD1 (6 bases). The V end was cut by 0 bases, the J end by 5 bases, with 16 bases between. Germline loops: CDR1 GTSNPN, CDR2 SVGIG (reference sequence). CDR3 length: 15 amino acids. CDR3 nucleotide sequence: TGTGCCTGGAGTGTACCTGGGGGGGCGACTTATGGCTACACCTTC. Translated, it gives CAWSVPGGATYGYTF.